The 32 T cell receptor beta chains given below trace back to one sample, sequenced in a study of spatial heterogeneity in lung cancer. Antigens of these TCRs are unknown. TCRdb re-called the 5' RACE reads through MiXCR, storing one row per CDR3 protein. Among some 1,200 distinct CDR3 sequences listed, roughly 30% were seen once. Study outcomes and limitations: It was found that expanded intratumoral alpha and beta TCR counts tracked tumor mutation counts.

Described time point: sample taken at primary tumor resection. Sequenced material: lung tumor tissue, taken at surgery. The source is a male donor with early-stage non-small cell lung cancer.

This clonotype ranks as large. This beta chain is a stray read from a library made for alpha chains; its abundance is not meaningful. The chain has TRBV6-5 and TRBJ2-5; TRBD1 might be the D (5 bases). Germline CDR1 reads MNHEY; CDR2 reads SVGAGI. The length of the CDR3 is 13 residues. The germline V and J ends were trimmed by 6 bases and 2 bases, with 10 bases remaining between them. In nucleotides, the CDR3 is TGTGCCAGCAGGACCCCAGGGCAAGAGACCCAGTACTTC. Amino acid sequence: CASRTPGQETQYF.

To note about this clonotype: Since the library was made to target alpha chains, this beta chain is a stray read and its abundance is not meaningful. The J gene is TRBJ2-7, the V gene TRBV5-1; D is possibly TRBD2 (5 bases). CDR1 SGHRS and CDR2 YFSETQ come from the germline V gene. CDR3 length: 14 residues. Trimming left V 4 bases short and J 6 bases short, with 17 bases between. CDR3 sequence (DNA): TGCGCCAGCAGCCTAGCCTCAACCTCGAGCGAGCAGTACTTC. It is translated as CASSLASTSSEQYF. Variable domain in full (rest from reference TRBV5-1 and TRBJ2-7): KAGVTQTPRYLIKTRGQQVTLSCSPISGHRSVSWYQQTPGQGLQFLFEYFSETQRNKGNFPGRFSGRQFSNSRSEMNVSTLELGDSALYLCASSLASTSSEQYFGPGTRLTVT.

This clonotype came up a few times. This beta chain is an unintended read in a library built for alpha chains; its size means little. V is TRBV18 and J is TRBJ1-2, with a tentative D call TRBD1 (5 bases). The CDR3 runs 14 residues. V was cut by 3 bases and J by 4 bases, with 12 bases left in between. Germline-derived CDR1 and CDR2 are KGHSH and LQKENI. The CDR3 reads CASSPGPPIYGYTF. CDR3 nucleotides: TGTGCCAGCTCACCGGGACCCCCGATCTATGGCTACACCTTC.

This clonotype counts as large (0.1 to 1%). This beta chain came through as a stray read in a library set up for alpha chains, and its size says little. The chain is built from TRBV6-6 and TRBJ2-3; 7 bases agree with TRBD2. The V and J ends lost 8 bases and 9 bases, in that order; junction bases with no gene match: 11. This CDR3 has 13 amino acids. Germline CDR1 and CDR2: MNHNY and SVGAGI (reference sequence). The CDR3 protein is CASRTPTSRTQYF. CDR3 nucleotide sequence: TGTGCCAGCCGTACACCGACTAGCCGCACGCAGTATTTT.

This clonotype was counted a few times. Because this beta chain is a stray read in a library intended to capture alpha chains, its abundance should not be given much weight. The chain recombines TRBV11-2 with TRBJ2-3; no clear D gene. V was cut by 3 bases and J by 2 bases, with 3 bases left in between. Germline loops: CDR1 SGHAT, CDR2 FQNNGV. This CDR3 has 12 residues. CDR3 amino acids: CASSFSTDTQYF. The CDR3 DNA sequence: TGTGCCAGCAGCTTCTCCACAGATACGCAGTATTTT. Combining the CDR3 with reference TRBV11-2 and TRBJ2-3 gives the whole variable domain EAGVAQSPRYKIIEKRQSVAFWCNPISGHATLYWYQQILGQGPKLLIQFQNNGVVDDSQLPKDRFSAERLKGVDSTLKIQPAKLEDSAVYLCASSFSTDTQYFGPGTRLTVL.

A word on this clonotype: Within a library made for alpha chains, this beta chain is off target, and its count is uninformative. The rearrangement uses TRBV28 and TRBJ1-5; no firm D call. With 1 base removed from V and 7 bases from J, the gap between germline ends came to 5 bases. Germline CDR1 MDHEN, CDR2 SYDVKM. The CDR3 has 12 residues. The DNA for the CDR3 is TGTGCCAGCAGTTTATTAGGACAGCCCCAGCATTTT. It translates to CASSLLGQPQHF.

In this sample, this clonotype turned up a few times. Found in a library prepared for alpha chains, this beta chain is an off-target read, and its abundance has little meaning. The chain recombines TRBV20-1 with TRBJ2-3; D might be TRBD1 or TRBD2, each matching 5 bases. V gave up 6 bases and J gave up 4 bases, with 17 bases separating them. The V gene's germline CDR1 is DFQATT and CDR2 SNEGSKA (reference sequence). CDR3 size: 14 residues. As DNA, the CDR3 is TGCAGTGCGGGGACCCCTTTTATAGCAGATACGCAGTATTTT. The encoded protein is CSAGTPFIADTQYF.

By proportion, this clonotype is large (0.1 to 1%). Since it is a stray read in a library aimed at alpha chains, this beta chain has a size that is not meaningful. The V gene is TRBV5-6, the J gene TRBJ2-7; unclear D gene. The germline CDR1 and CDR2 sequences are SGHDT and YYEEEE. The ends were cut back, 3 bases at V and 7 bases at J, with 17 bases in the middle. The CDR3 contains 14 residues. CDR3 DNA: TGTGCCAGCAGCTATACTCGGCCGAGTCAAGAGCAGTACTTC. Amino acids: CASSYTRPSQEQYF.

As to this clonotype: This beta chain came through as a stray read in a library set up for alpha chains, and its size says little. The chain combines TRBV3-1 with TRBJ1-4; D is unresolved. CDR1 LGHDT and CDR2 YNNKEL come from the germline V gene (reference sequence). The CDR3 runs to 12 residues. The ends were cut back, 4 bases at V and 4 bases at J, with 4 bases in the middle. The CDR3 DNA follows: TGTGCCAGCAGCCGCCGTAATGAAAAACTGTTTTTT. Protein product: CASSRRNEKLFF.

A word on this clonotype: Since it is a stray read in a library aimed at alpha chains, this beta chain has a size that is not meaningful. The rearrangement joins TRBV28 to TRBJ2-3; 11 nucleotides agree with TRBD2. J was trimmed by 4 bases and V by 5 bases; bases with no gene match: 2. There are 14 residues in the CDR3. Germline lookup yields CDR1 MDHEN and CDR2 SYDVKM. The CDR3, as DNA: TGTGCCAGCAGTAAACTAGCGGGAGCAGATACGCAGTATTTT. Residues: CASSKLAGADTQYF.

A note on this clonotype: This beta chain is an off-target read within a library intended for alpha chains, so its frequency means little. The rearrangement uses TRBV27 and TRBJ2-5, with D unresolved. V shed 3 bases and J shed 1 base, with 0 bases lying between them. CDR1 MNHEY and CDR2 SMNVEV come from the germline V gene (reference sequence). There are 11 residues in the CDR3. The CDR3 spells CASSFQETQYF. The CDR3 nucleotides are TGTGCCAGCAGTTTCCAAGAGACCCAGTACTTC.

Turning to this clonotype: For a library built for alpha chains, this beta chain is a stray read; little rests on its size. The chain uses TRBV12-3 or TRBV12-4 and TRBJ2-7; no clear D gene. The CDR3 is 13 residues long. V was pared by 2 bases and J by 4 bases, with 9 bases between. The CDR3 nucleotides are TGTGCCAGCAGTTTATTGGGTTTGTACGAGCAGTACTTC. It translates to CASSLLGLYEQYF.

In the case of this clonotype: This beta chain is an off-target read within a library intended for alpha chains, so its frequency means little. CDR3 protein: CASSQGGTGELFF. CDR3 sequence (DNA): TGTGCCAGCAGCCAAGGGGGGACCGGGGAGCTGTTTTTT. The rearrangement uses TRBV4-2 and TRBJ2-2; tentatively, D is TRBD1 or TRBD2 (5 bases each). CDR1 and CDR2 from the germline V gene are LGHNA and YNFKEQ. The ends were cut back, 1 base at V and 5 bases at J, with 5 bases in the middle. This CDR3 comprises 13 residues.

To note about this clonotype: The size of this beta chain means little, since it is a stray read in a library made for alpha chains. This rearrangement joins TRBV3-1 to TRBJ2-1; the D gene is possibly TRBD2 (5 bases). CDR1 is LGHDT and CDR2 is YNNKEL in the germline V gene (reference sequence). V was clipped by 0 bases and J by 4 bases, with 13 bases between them. This CDR3 is 16 amino acids long. CDR3 amino acids: CASSQDLLEVYNEQFF. The CDR3 DNA follows: TGTGCCAGCAGCCAAGACTTACTAGAGGTGTACAATGAGCAGTTCTTC.

Comment on this clonotype: For a library built for alpha chains, this beta chain is a stray read; little rests on its size. This chain uses TRBV6-2 or TRBV6-3 with TRBJ2-5, with a tentative D call TRBD2 (6 bases). This CDR3 region has 13 residues. The V and J ends lost 6 bases and 0 bases respectively, with 8 bases between them. Germline values: CDR1 MNHEY, CDR2 SVGEGT. This CDR3 reads CASSRDYQETQYF. The CDR3 DNA follows: TGTGCCAGCAGCCGGGACTACCAAGAGACCCAGTACTTC.

This clonotype was observed once. This beta chain is a stray sequence in a library constructed for alpha chains; its clone size is not meaningful. V usage is TRBV6-6 and J usage is TRBJ1-5; unclear D gene. Deletions cut 6 bases from V and 1 base from J, with 7 bases between. The V gene's germline CDR1 is MNHNY and CDR2 SVGAGI (reference sequence). This CDR3 region has 13 residues. This CDR3 reads CASRLGSNQPQHF. CDR3 in DNA: TGTGCCAGCAGACTAGGGAGCAATCAGCCCCAGCATTTT.

As to this clonotype: Found in a library prepared for alpha chains, this beta chain is an off-target read, and its abundance has little meaning. J is TRBJ2-7 and V is TRBV5-1, with 8 bases fitting TRBD2. After removal of 2 bases from V and 6 bases from J, the junction contained 7 bases not matched to a gene. The CDR3 contains 14 residues. CDR1 and CDR2 from the germline V gene are SGHRS and YFSETQ. The CDR3 nucleotides read TGCGCCAGCAGCTTAGGACTAGCTGGAGCCGAGCAGTACTTC. This sequence encodes CASSLGLAGAEQYF.

Notes on this clonotype: Being off target in a library aimed at alpha chains, this beta chain has a size of little meaning. The rearrangement uses TRBV12-3 or TRBV12-4 and TRBJ2-1; D is uncertain. This CDR3 has 13 residues. The germline V and J ends were trimmed by 7 bases and 9 bases, with 16 bases remaining between them. The DNA for the CDR3 is TGTGCCAGCACCATCGCTTGGGGAAGTGAGCAGTTCTTC. Translating it yields CASTIAWGSEQFF.

Remarks on this clonotype: Little can be read into the size of this beta chain, an off-target read in a library designed for alpha chains. The genes are TRBV30 and TRBJ2-7; D not certain. This CDR3 comprises 12 residues. Trimming took 0 bases from V and 0 from J, leaving 3 bases between them. Per germline, CDR1 GTSNPN and CDR2 SVGIG (reference sequence). CDR3 protein: CAWSVGSYEQYF. The CDR3 bases are TGTGCCTGGAGTGTAGGCTCCTACGAGCAGTACTTC. The variable domain in full, completed from reference TRBV30 and TRBJ2-7, reads SQTIHQWPATLVQPVGSPLSLECTVEGTSNPNLYWYRQAAGRGLQLLFYSVGIGQISSEVPQNLSASRPQDRQFILSSKKLLLSDSGFYLCAWSVGSYEQYFGPGTRLTVT.

About this clonotype itself: Because this beta chain is a stray read in a library intended to capture alpha chains, its abundance should not be given much weight. This chain joins TRBV29-1 and TRBJ2-7; 9 positions agree with TRBD1. Unmatched junction bases numbered 7, after V lost 2 bases and J lost 5 bases. CDR3 length equals 14 residues. Germline lookup yields CDR1 SQVTM and CDR2 ANQGSEA. The CDR3 sequence: CSVEPGDRVNEQYF. DNA for the CDR3: TGCAGCGTTGAACCTGGGGACAGGGTCAACGAGCAGTACTTC.

With respect to this clonotype: The library was prepared for alpha chains; this beta chain is a stray read, so its frequency means little. V usage is TRBV12-3 or TRBV12-4 and J usage is TRBJ2-5, with a weak D call TRBD2 (5 bases). The CDR3 spans 14 residues. Trimming took off 3 bases at V and 1 base at J, with 9 bases between the two ends. CDR3 amino acids: CASSFPDSQETQYF. CDR3 nucleotide sequence: TGTGCCAGCAGTTTCCCGGACTCCCAAGAGACCCAGTACTTC.

Notes on this clonotype: Within a library made for alpha chains, this beta chain is off target, and its count is uninformative. This sequence joins TRBV6-6 and TRBJ2-1, with 7 bases lining up with TRBD2. V lost 4 bases, J lost 7 bases, and 7 bases stayed unmatched. There are 14 residues in the CDR3. The germline CDR1 and CDR2 sequences are MNHNY and SVGAGI (reference sequence). The CDR3 reads CASSWPGEGNEQFF. The DNA for the CDR3 is TGTGCCAGCAGTTGGCCGGGGGAGGGGAATGAGCAGTTCTTC.

Points on this clonotype: This beta chain is a stray sequence in a library constructed for alpha chains; its clone size is not meaningful. The V call is TRBV7-9, the J call TRBJ2-4; 7 nucleotides line up with TRBD1. The CDR3 is made up of 13 amino acids. V dropped 0 bases and J dropped 8; count of bases not matched to a gene: 1. Germline CDR1 SEHNR, CDR2 FQNEAQ (reference sequence). DNA of the CDR3: TGTGCCAGCAGCTTAGCAGGGGGCGACATTCAGTACTTC. It specifies CASSLAGGDIQYF.

This clonotype has more than one count but fewer than ten. Because the library targeted alpha chains, this beta chain is an off-target read whose size means little. This rearrangement joins TRBV11-2 to TRBJ2-2, with no clear D. Germline CDR1 reads SGHAT; CDR2 reads FQNNGV. The CDR3 runs to 18 residues. The ends were cut back, 1 base at V and 6 bases at J, with 21 bases in the middle. The CDR3 DNA is TGTGCCAGCAGCTTAGTAGCCCGGTCGGCTGTCCGACCCGGGGAGCTGTTTTTT. This gives the protein CASSLVARSAVRPGELFF.

As for this clonotype: This beta chain appears as a stray read in a library generated for alpha chains; its size is not informative. The chain has TRBV20-1 and TRBJ2-5, with D hard to call. V was clipped by 6 bases and J by 2 bases, with 10 bases between them. CDR3 length: 12 amino acids. Germline V gene sequence: CDR1 DFQATT, CDR2 SNEGSKA (reference sequence). This CDR3 reads CSALTQQETQYF. In DNA, the CDR3 is TGCAGTGCCTTGACTCAACAAGAGACCCAGTACTTC.

This clonotype is classed as large. This beta chain is an unintended read in a library built for alpha chains; its size means little. The chain joins TRBV12-3 or TRBV12-4 to TRBJ2-7; 7 bases are shared with TRBD1. CDR3 size: 13 residues. V shed 5 bases and J 3 bases; nucleotides not matched to a gene: 4. The CDR3 loop reads CASSRTGVYEQYF. Here the CDR3 DNA reads TGTGCCAGCAGTCGTACAGGGGTCTACGAGCAGTACTTC.

This clonotype was seen only a few times. For a library built for alpha chains, this beta chain is a stray read; little rests on its size. CDR3 amino acids: CASSTYSYEQYF. DNA of the CDR3: TGTGCCAGCAGCACTTACTCCTACGAGCAGTACTTC. The rearrangement joins TRBV7-9 to TRBJ2-7; D gene unclear. Germline CDR1 and CDR2: SEHNR and FQNEAQ (reference sequence). V lost 5 bases to trimming and J lost 0 bases, with 5 bases between them. The CDR3 has 12 residues.

In the case of this clonotype: This beta chain came through as a stray read in a library set up for alpha chains, and its size says little. The CDR3 DNA follows: TGCAGCGTTTTATTGGTTAACACCGGGGAGCTGTTTTTT. This sequence encodes CSVLLVNTGELFF. This chain joins TRBV29-1 and TRBJ2-2; no reliable D call. The ends were cut back, 5 bases at V and 2 bases at J, with 9 bases in the middle. Germline CDR1 is SQVTM and CDR2 is ANQGSEA. The CDR3 has 13 amino acids.

With respect to this clonotype: Germline is not matched at one junction end, which may reflect a read error. This beta chain represents an off-target read in a library built for alpha chains; its size is of limited meaning. This chain links TRBV28 with TRBJ2-1; D is perhaps TRBD2 (5 bases). Germline V lookup: CDR1 MDHEN, CDR2 SYDVKM. The CDR3 has 13 residues. The CDR3 nucleotides are TGTGCCAGCAGTTTTGACGAGGCTAGCCGCCTAGACTTC. This translates into CASSFDEASRLDF.

This clonotype was observed a few times. Little can be read into the size of this beta chain, an off-target read in a library designed for alpha chains. In DNA, the CDR3 is TGCAGCGTTGCGACAGTTTGGCTCGGGGATGAGCAGTTCTTC. Its translation is CSVATVWLGDEQFF. J is TRBJ2-1 and V is TRBV29-1, with D perhaps assigned TRBD1 or TRBD2 (5 bases each). Germline CDR1 reads SQVTM; CDR2 reads ANQGSEA. The V gene lost 4 bases and the J gene lost 8 bases, with 18 bases spanning the gap. The CDR3 is 14 residues long.

Note on this clonotype: The size of this beta chain means little, since it is a stray read in a library made for alpha chains. V and J are TRBV4-3 and TRBJ2-5; unclear D gene. This CDR3 has 14 amino acids. Trimming removed 4 bases at V and 5 bases at J, with 14 bases between. Germline V gives CDR1 LGHNA, CDR2 YSLEER. The CDR3 DNA reads as TGCGCCAGCAGCCTCGTCAGTGGGATTGAGACCCAGTACTTC. Its protein is CASSLVSGIETQYF.

About this clonotype: This beta chain is a stray sequence in a library constructed for alpha chains; its clone size is not meaningful. This chain connects TRBV20-1 to TRBJ1-5; unclear D gene. In germline, CDR1 is DFQATT, CDR2 SNEGSKA (reference sequence). Deletions cut 5 bases from V and 6 bases from J, with 11 bases between. This CDR3 contains 12 residues. For the CDR3, the DNA is TGCAGTGCTTCGGATGCAGGTCAGCCCCAGCATTTT. It yields the protein CSASDAGQPQHF.